These T cell receptor beta chains were read from a single sample in a study of cytomegalovirus exposure and HLA in healthy donors. The assay was immunoSEQ multiplex PCR, and TCRdb's table has in-frame clones only and misses some. The sample carries about 83,000 clones, roughly 96% recorded once. The specimen was PBMCs. The receptors were gathered from a woman between 18 and 29 years old in good health and CMV-seronegative. CDR3s include the opening cysteine and the closing phenylalanine or tryptophan. D genes are given only for firm matches. Clone size appears in some rows only: once, few, many, or a class for an expanded clone.

clone size | J gene | D gene | V gene | CDR3 protein | CDR3 DNA
medium-sized | TRBJ1-5 | . | TRBV19 | CASSIRGGRNQPQHF | TGTGCCAGTAGTATCCGGGGAGGGCGCAATCAGCCCCAGCATTTT
. | TRBJ1-4 | . | TRBV19 | CASSITPSGEKLFF | TGTGCCAGTAGTATCACTCCCTCGGGTGAAAAACTGTTTTTT
. | TRBJ2-2 | TRBD1 | TRBV10-3 | CAIKLTGGNTGELFF | TGTGCCATCAAACTGACAGGGGGTAACACCGGGGAGCTGTTTTTT
. | TRBJ2-6 | TRBD2 | TRBV7-8 | CATGGVGANVLTF | TGTGCCACGGGGGGGGTCGGGGCCAACGTCCTGACTTTC
. | TRBJ2-3 | TRBD2 | TRBV7-6 | CASSFKTPTSGSYTQYF | TGTGCCAGCAGCTTCAAAACTCCGACTAGCGGGAGTTATACGCAGTATTTT
. | TRBJ1-2 | . | TRBV7-2 | CASSLGVGGNLYGYTF | TGTGCCAGCAGCTTAGGGGTCGGGGGGAATCTCTATGGCTACACCTTC
few | TRBJ2-5 | . | TRBV6-6 | CATQQGGETQYF | TGTGCCACCCAGCAGGGTGGGGAGACCCAGTACTTC
. | TRBJ2-7 | . | TRBV30 | CAWSKGGGEQYF | TGTGCCTGGAGTAAAGGGGGTGGCGAGCAGTACTTC
. | TRBJ2-1 | TRBD2 | TRBV4-1 | CASEGTSGRYEQFF | TGCGCCAGCGAGGGGACTAGCGGGAGGTATGAGCAGTTCTTC
. | TRBJ2-1 | TRBD1 | TRBV25-1 | CASSEGWGQGGLNEQFF | TGTGCCAGCAGTGAAGGATGGGGACAGGGAGGTCTCAATGAGCAGTTCTTC
once | TRBJ1-5 | TRBD1 | TRBV19 | CASIVSGGAGQPQHF | TGTGCCAGTATCGTCTCAGGGGGCGCGGGTCAGCCCCAGCATTTT
. | TRBJ1-4 | . | TRBV19 | CASSIMGLGGPTNEKLFF | TGTGCCAGTAGTATAATGGGCCTCGGGGGACCAACTAATGAAAAACTGTTTTTT
. | TRBJ1-5 | TRBD1 | TRBV13 | CASSEGQSNQPQHF | TGTGCCAGCAGCGAGGGACAGAGCAATCAGCCCCAGCATTTT
. | TRBJ2-7 | . | TRBV7-9 | CASSTVGSWEQYF | TGTGCCAGTTCAACCGTCGGGTCTTGGGAGCAGTACTTC